This is a list of T cell receptor beta chains from one sample in a study of cytomegalovirus exposure and HLA in healthy donors. TCRdb's copy holds only in-frame clones and misses some; the assay was immunoSEQ multiplex PCR. The table includes 50,000 to 65,000 clones, around 90% detected once. The sample taken for sequencing was PBMCs. These receptors originate from a woman younger than 35 in good health and CMV-seropositive. Both conserved end residues are part of each CDR3. D genes are given only for firm matches. The size entry is marked missing in some rows and otherwise reads once, few, many or a size class.

j_call	d_call	clone_size	v_call	cdr3_aa	cdr3_nt
TRBJ2-6	-	-	TRBV6-1	CASSEGGQLWANVLTF	TGTGCCAGCAGTGAAGGGGGACAACTCTGGGCCAACGTCCTGACTTTC
TRBJ1-1	-	-	TRBV5-1	CASSWGPTNTEAFF	TGCGCCAGCAGCTGGGGGCCCACGAACACTGAAGCTTTCTTT
TRBJ2-3	-	-	TRBV15	CATSRDPPGQFSADTQYF	TGTGCCACCAGCAGAGATCCCCCGGGACAATTTTCGGCAGATACGCAGTATTTT
TRBJ1-5	TRBD1	once	TRBV6-6	CASREQTGHSNQPQHF	TGTGCCAGCAGGGAGCAGACAGGGCATAGCAATCAGCCCCAGCATTTT
TRBJ1-4	-	-	TRBV19	CASSGRKNEKLFF	TGTGCCAGTAGCGGCAGGAAAAATGAAAAACTGTTTTTT
TRBJ1-3	-	-	TRBV11-2	CASSRSGLSGNTIYF	TGTGCCAGCAGCAGATCAGGGCTCTCTGGAAACACCATATATTTT
TRBJ1-5	TRBD1	-	TRBV4-2	CASSQEWDRGNQPQHF	TGTGCCAGCAGCCAAGAATGGGACAGGGGCAATCAGCCCCAGCATTTT
TRBJ1-6	-	-	TRBV4-1	CASSQDQSGTYNSPLHF	TGCGCCAGCAGCCAAGATCAATCAGGGACTTATAATTCACCCCTCCACTTT
TRBJ2-6	TRBD1	-	TRBV5-1	CASSSQGAVLSGANVLTF	TGCGCCAGCAGCTCACAGGGGGCAGTCCTCTCTGGGGCCAACGTCCTGACTTTC
TRBJ1-5	-	-	TRBV28	CASSLPGQLSNQPQHF	TGTGCCAGCAGTCTACCCGGACAGCTTAGCAATCAGCCCCAGCATTTT
TRBJ2-5	TRBD1	-	TRBV7-8	CASSLAGGQGAVETQYF	TGTGCCAGCAGCTTAGCGGGGGGACAGGGGGCAGTTGAGACCCAGTACTTC
TRBJ2-3	-	-	TRBV30	CAWSPGASTDTQYF	TGTGCCTGGAGTCCAGGGGCCAGCACAGATACGCAGTATTTT
TRBJ2-5	TRBD2	-	TRBV5-1	CASSPSAGGQETQYF	TGCGCCAGCAGCCCGTCAGCGGGGGGACAGGAGACCCAGTACTTC
TRBJ2-2	TRBD1	-	TRBV27	CASTNYQGAQKIGELFF	TGTGCCAGCACTAACTACCAGGGGGCGCAGAAAATCGGGGAGCTGTTTTTT
TRBJ1-2	TRBD1	-	TRBV5-8	CASSSRTGGSNYGYTF	TGTGCCAGCAGCTCAAGGACAGGGGGATCTAACTATGGCTACACCTTC
TRBJ1-5	TRBD1	-	TRBV4-2	CASSPRQGDDQPQHF	TGTGCCAGCAGCCCACGACAGGGGGATGATCAGCCCCAGCATTTT
TRBJ1-1	-	-	TRBV10-1	CASSVDGMTEAFF	TGCGCCAGCAGTGTGGACGGGATGACTGAAGCTTTCTTT
TRBJ1-1	-	-	TRBV15	CATSRTFGGKSTEAFF	TGTGCCACCAGCAGAACCTTCGGGGGGAAGAGTACTGAAGCTTTCTTT
TRBJ2-1	TRBD2	-	TRBV19	CASSISGAGSNEQFF	TGTGCCAGTAGTATCAGCGGGGCAGGGAGCAATGAGCAGTTCTTC
TRBJ1-2	TRBD1	-	TRBV5-1	CASSNGGQVYGYTF	TGCGCCAGCAGCAATGGGGGACAGGTCTATGGCTACACCTTC
TRBJ2-7	-	-	TRBV6-1	CASSYEKSYEQYF	TGTGCCAGCAGTTATGAAAAGAGCTACGAGCAGTACTTC
TRBJ2-7	TRBD2	few	TRBV29-1	CSALAGGLPEQYF	TGCAGCGCCCTAGCGGGGGGGCTTCCCGAGCAGTACTTC
TRBJ1-3	-	-	TRBV9	CASSVGETSGNTIYF	TGTGCCAGCAGCGTAGGGGAGACCTCTGGAAACACCATATATTTT
TRBJ1-6	-	few	TRBV5-6	CASSMAGDSPLHF	TGTGCCAGCAGCATGGCCGGGGATTCACCCCTCCACTTT
TRBJ1-5	-	-	TRBV5-6	CASSLQGSGNQPQHF	TGTGCCAGCAGCTTGCAGGGCTCGGGCAATCAGCCCCAGCATTTT
TRBJ1-2	-	-	TRBV2	CASSGHGGNYGYTF	TGTGCCAGCAGTGGACATGGTGGCAACTATGGCTACACCTTC
TRBJ2-3	TRBD1	once	TRBV7-3	CASSPTLQGVGTDTQYF	TGTGCCAGCAGCCCAACATTGCAGGGGGTAGGGACAGATACGCAGTATTTT
TRBJ1-1	-	-	TRBV6-6	CASSWGGNTEAFF	TGTGCCAGCAGTTGGGGCGGGAACACTGAAGCTTTCTTT
TRBJ1-2	-	-	TRBV30	CAWSREGLYGYTF	TGTGCCTGGAGTCGGGAGGGGCTTTATGGCTACACCTTC
TRBJ1-1	-	-	TRBV9	CASSSRLRTEAFF	TGTGCCAGCAGCTCACGATTGAGGACTGAAGCTTTCTTT
TRBJ1-1	-	-	TRBV5-1	CASSVRPGLLNTEAFF	TGCGCCAGCAGCGTGAGACCGGGGTTACTGAACACTGAAGCTTTCTTT
TRBJ1-5	-	-	TRBV30	CAWQLNSNQPQHF	TGTGCCTGGCAACTGAATAGCAATCAGCCCCAGCATTTT
TRBJ2-7	-	once	TRBV9	CASSVEARFEVDEQYF	TGTGCCAGCAGCGTAGAGGCGCGGTTTGAGGTGGACGAGCAGTACTTC
TRBJ2-1	-	once	TRBV4-1	CASSQGRLSTINEQFF	TGCGCCAGCAGCCAAGGGAGGCTAAGCACGATCAATGAGCAGTTCTTC
TRBJ2-7	-	-	TRBV4-3	CASSQDREAYEQYF	TGCGCCAGCAGCCAAGACAGGGAGGCCTACGAGCAGTACTTC
TRBJ1-2	TRBD1	-	TRBV7-2	CASSLEGGAGGYTF	TGTGCCAGCAGCTTAGAAGGGGGCGCGGGAGGCTACACCTTC
TRBJ1-2	-	-	TRBV27	CASSSNRPGAGGYTF	TGTGCCAGCAGTTCCAACCGACCAGGGGCGGGTGGCTACACCTTC
TRBJ2-3	-	-	TRBV30	CAWGAIGPSTDTQYF	TGTGCCTGGGGGGCCATTGGACCAAGCACAGATACGCAGTATTTT
TRBJ2-2	-	-	TRBV19	CASSIAVTGELFF	TGTGCCAGTAGTATAGCGGTAACCGGGGAGCTGTTTTTT
TRBJ1-5	-	few	TRBV5-1	CASSTESGQPQHF	TGCGCCAGCAGCACAGAGTCAGGCCAGCCCCAGCATTTT
TRBJ2-7	TRBD2	-	TRBV19	CASNDGLAGDGEQYF	TGTGCCAGTAATGATGGACTAGCGGGGGACGGCGAGCAGTACTTC
TRBJ2-2	-	-	TRBV7-9	CASRRAGATAGELFF	TGTGCCAGCAGGAGGGCAGGGGCTACGGCCGGGGAGCTGTTTTTT
TRBJ1-1	-	-	TRBV2	CASTGQNTEAFF	TGTGCCAGCACAGGCCAGAACACTGAAGCTTTCTTT
TRBJ1-3	-	-	TRBV6-5	CASSYRDSGSGNTIYF	TGTGCCAGCAGTTACCGAGACTCAGGGTCCGGAAACACCATATATTTT
TRBJ2-3	-	-	TRBV7-9	CASSLAGPGVTQYF	TGTGCCAGCAGCTTAGCAGGACCCGGGGTTACGCAGTATTTT
TRBJ1-1	TRBD1	-	TRBV27	CASSPAGGTEAFF	TGTGCCAGCAGCCCCGCAGGGGGGACTGAAGCTTTCTTT
TRBJ2-7	-	-	TRBV5-1	CASSRSQGFHEQYF	TGCGCCAGCAGCAGGTCACAGGGTTTCCACGAGCAGTACTTC
TRBJ1-1	-	-	TRBV5-6	CASSLEQGTEAFF	TGTGCCAGCAGCTTGGAACAGGGCACTGAAGCTTTCTTT
TRBJ2-5	TRBD2	-	TRBV5-1	CASSLVLAGLETQYF	TGCGCCAGCAGCTTGGTCCTAGCGGGGTTGGAGACCCAGTACTTC
TRBJ1-1	-	few	TRBV2	CATYQGMNTEAFF	TGTGCCACTTACCAGGGGATGAACACTGAAGCTTTCTTT
TRBJ2-5	TRBD1	-	TRBV4-3	CASSQDSGTGPETQYF	TGCGCCAGCAGCCAAGATTCAGGGACAGGGCCGGAGACCCAGTACTTC
TRBJ2-7	-	-	TRBV4-2	CASSQDHGASSYEQYF	TGTGCCAGCAGCCAAGATCATGGGGCAAGCTCCTACGAGCAGTACTTC
TRBJ2-5	-	-	TRBV4-3	CASSQERGTQETQYF	TGCGCCAGCAGCCAAGAGCGGGGGACACAAGAGACCCAGTACTTC
TRBJ1-3	-	-	TRBV19	CASSIPWAGAGNTIYF	TGTGCCAGTAGTATACCTTGGGCAGGGGCAGGAAACACCATATATTTT
TRBJ2-2	-	-	TRBV15	CATSRVAGATGELFF	TGTGCCACCAGCAGAGTGGCGGGGGCCACCGGGGAGCTGTTTTTT
TRBJ1-1	-	-	TRBV21-1	CASSKARGKASEAFF	TGTGCCAGCAGCAAAGCCCGGGGGAAGGCTTCAGAAGCTTTCTTT
TRBJ1-1	-	-	TRBV25-1	CASSDTKGGNTEAFF	TGTGCCAGCAGTGATACGAAAGGGGGAAACACTGAAGCTTTCTTT
TRBJ1-2	-	-	TRBV29-1	CSAFRQGRRGYTF	TGCAGCGCTTTCCGCCAGGGGCGACGTGGCTACACCTTC